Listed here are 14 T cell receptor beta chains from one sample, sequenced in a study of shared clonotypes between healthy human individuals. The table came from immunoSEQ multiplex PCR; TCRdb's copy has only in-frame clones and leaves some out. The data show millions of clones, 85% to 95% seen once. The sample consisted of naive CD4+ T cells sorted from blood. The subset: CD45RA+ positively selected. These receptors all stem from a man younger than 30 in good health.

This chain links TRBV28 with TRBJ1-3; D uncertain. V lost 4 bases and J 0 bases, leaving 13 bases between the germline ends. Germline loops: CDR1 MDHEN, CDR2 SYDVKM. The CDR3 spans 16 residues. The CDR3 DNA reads TGTGCCAGCAGTTCGCCGCGAGGGTCCTCTGGAAACACCATATATTTT. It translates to CASSSPRGSSGNTIYF.

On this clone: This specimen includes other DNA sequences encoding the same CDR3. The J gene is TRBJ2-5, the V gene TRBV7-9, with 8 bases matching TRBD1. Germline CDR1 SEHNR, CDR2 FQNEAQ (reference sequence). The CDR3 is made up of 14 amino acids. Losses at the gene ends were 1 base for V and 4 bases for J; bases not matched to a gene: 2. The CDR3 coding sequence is TGTGCCAGCAGCTTAGGGACAGGGCTAGAGACCCAGTACTTC. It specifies CASSLGTGLETQYF.

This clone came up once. The CDR3 protein is CASSPNSLRTGQSNQPQHF. The CDR3 DNA sequence: TGTGCCAGCTCACCGAATAGTCTGCGGACAGGGCAAAGCAATCAGCCCCAGCATTTT. This chain joins TRBV18 and TRBJ1-5; 8 bases are a match to TRBD1. Germline CDR1 is KGHSH and CDR2 is LQKENI. The CDR3 spans 19 residues. V was pared by 3 bases and J by 1 base, with 14 bases of the junction left unmatched.

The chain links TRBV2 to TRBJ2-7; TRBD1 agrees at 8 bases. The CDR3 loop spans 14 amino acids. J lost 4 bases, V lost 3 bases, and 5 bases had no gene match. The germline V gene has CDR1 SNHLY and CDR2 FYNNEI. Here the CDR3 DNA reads TGTGCCAGCAGTGATCGGGACAGGAGATACGAGCAGTACTTC. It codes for CASSDRDRRYEQYF.

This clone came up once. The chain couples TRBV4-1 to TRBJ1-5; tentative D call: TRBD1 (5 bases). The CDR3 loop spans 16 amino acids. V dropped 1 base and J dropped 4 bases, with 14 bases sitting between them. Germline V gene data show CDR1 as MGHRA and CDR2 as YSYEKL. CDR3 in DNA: TGCGCCAGCAGCCAAGTTTCCCCTCAGGGAAATCAGCCCCAGCATTTT. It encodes CASSQVSPQGNQPQHF.

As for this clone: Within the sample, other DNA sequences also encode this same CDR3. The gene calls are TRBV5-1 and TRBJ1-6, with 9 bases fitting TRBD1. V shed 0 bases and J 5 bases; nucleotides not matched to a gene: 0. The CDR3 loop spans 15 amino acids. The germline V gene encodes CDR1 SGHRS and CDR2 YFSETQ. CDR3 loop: CASSLGTGDNSPLHF. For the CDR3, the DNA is TGCGCCAGCAGCTTGGGGACAGGGGATAATTCACCCCTCCACTTT.

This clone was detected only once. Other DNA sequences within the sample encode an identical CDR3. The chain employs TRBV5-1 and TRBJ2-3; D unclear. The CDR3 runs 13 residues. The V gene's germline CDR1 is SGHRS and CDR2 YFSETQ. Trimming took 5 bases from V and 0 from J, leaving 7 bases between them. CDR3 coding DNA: TGCGCCAGCAGTGTTTCGAGCACAGATACGCAGTATTTT. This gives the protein CASSVSSTDTQYF.

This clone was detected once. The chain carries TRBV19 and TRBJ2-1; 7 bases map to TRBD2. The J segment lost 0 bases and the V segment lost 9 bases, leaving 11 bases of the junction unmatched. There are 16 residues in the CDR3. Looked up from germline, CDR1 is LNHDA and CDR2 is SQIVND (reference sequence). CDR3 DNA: TGTGCCAGCCGCGTCAGCGGGGCGAGCTCCTACAATGAGCAGTTCTTC. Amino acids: CASRVSGASSYNEQFF.

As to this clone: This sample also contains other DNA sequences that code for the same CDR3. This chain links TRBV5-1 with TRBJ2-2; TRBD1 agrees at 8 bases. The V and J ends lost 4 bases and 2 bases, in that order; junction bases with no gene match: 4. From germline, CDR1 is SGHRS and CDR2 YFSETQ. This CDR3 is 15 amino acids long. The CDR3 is CASSRGQGNTGELFF. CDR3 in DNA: TGCGCCAGCAGCCGTGGACAGGGAAACACCGGGGAGCTGTTTTTT.

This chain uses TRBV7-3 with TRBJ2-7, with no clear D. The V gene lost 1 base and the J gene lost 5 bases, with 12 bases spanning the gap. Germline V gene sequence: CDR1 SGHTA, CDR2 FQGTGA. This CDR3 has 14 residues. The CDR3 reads CASSLSAGSHEQYF. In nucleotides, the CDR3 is TGTGCCAGCAGCTTAAGTGCAGGTAGTCACGAGCAGTACTTC. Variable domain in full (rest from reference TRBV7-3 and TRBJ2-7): GAGVSQTPSNKVTEKGKYVELRCDPISGHTALYWYRQSLGQGPEFLIYFQGTGAADDSGLPNDRFFAVRPEGSVSTLKIQRTERGDSAVYLCASSLSAGSHEQYFGPGTRLTVT.

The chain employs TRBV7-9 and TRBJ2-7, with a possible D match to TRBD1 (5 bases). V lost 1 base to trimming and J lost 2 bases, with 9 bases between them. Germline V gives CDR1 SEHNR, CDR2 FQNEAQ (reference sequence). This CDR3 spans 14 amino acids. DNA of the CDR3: TGTGCCAGCAGCTTAGGACAGCTGACCTACGAGCAGTACTTC. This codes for CASSLGQLTYEQYF.

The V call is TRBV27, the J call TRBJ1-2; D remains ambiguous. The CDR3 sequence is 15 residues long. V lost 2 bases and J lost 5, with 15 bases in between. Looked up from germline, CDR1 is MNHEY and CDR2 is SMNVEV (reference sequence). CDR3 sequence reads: CASSLVPSTPYGYTF. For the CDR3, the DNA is TGTGCCAGCAGTTTAGTCCCCTCGACCCCTTATGGCTACACCTTC.

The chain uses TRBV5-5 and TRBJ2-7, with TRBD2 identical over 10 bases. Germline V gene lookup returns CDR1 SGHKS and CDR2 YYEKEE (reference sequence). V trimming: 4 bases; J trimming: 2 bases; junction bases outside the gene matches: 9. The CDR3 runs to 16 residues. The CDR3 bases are TGTGCCAGCAGCCCCACAGGCGGACTAGCGGCCTACGAGCAGTACTTC. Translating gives CASSPTGGLAAYEQYF.

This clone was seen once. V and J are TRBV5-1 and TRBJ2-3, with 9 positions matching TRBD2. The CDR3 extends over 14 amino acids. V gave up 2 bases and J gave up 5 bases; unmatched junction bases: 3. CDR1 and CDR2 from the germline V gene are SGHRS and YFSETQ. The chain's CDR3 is CASSFRTSEDTQYF. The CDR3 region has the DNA TGCGCCAGCAGCTTCCGGACTAGCGAAGATACGCAGTATTTT.